Following are 13 T cell receptor beta chains from one sample sequenced in a study of CD8 T cells in Susac syndrome. cDNA came from about 0.51 to 1 ug RNA primed by random hexamers. TCRdb reanalysed the immunoSEQ multiplex PCR reads using MiXCR and keeps one entry per CDR3 protein. The table lists 150,000 to 200,000 distinct CDR3 sequences, 90% to 95% of them singletons. Input material: CD4+ T cells from PBMCs. All receptors come from a human donor with Susac syndrome.

The chain recombines TRBV12-3 or TRBV12-4 with TRBJ1-4, with D perhaps matching TRBD1 (6 bases). This CDR3 has 16 amino acids. Trimming stripped 6 bases from V and 8 bases from J, with 22 bases between. Here the CDR3 reads CASRPTNKKGGEKLFF. The CDR3 region has the DNA TGTGCCAGCAGACCGACAAATAAAAAGGGGGGCGAAAAACTGTTTTTT.

V gene TRBV10-3 combines with J gene TRBJ1-5; D unresolved. Germline V gives CDR1 ENHRY, CDR2 SYGVKD. V lost 0 bases, J lost 0 bases, and 6 bases lay in between. CDR3 length: 15 residues. The CDR3 DNA sequence: TGTGCCATCAGTGAGTCGACCGGTAGCAATCAGCCCCAGCATTTT. Translating gives CAISESTGSNQPQHF.

This chain connects TRBV20-1 to TRBJ2-3, with D tentatively TRBD2 (5 bases). Trimming stripped 3 bases from V and 3 bases from J, with 10 bases between. The germline V gene encodes CDR1 DFQATT and CDR2 SNEGSKA (reference sequence). The CDR3 extends over 13 amino acids. The CDR3 DNA follows: TGCAGTGCTAGTCTCACGGGAACAGATACGCAGTATTTT. The encoded protein is CSASLTGTDTQYF.

V usage is TRBV5-5 and J usage is TRBJ1-2; D uncertain. This CDR3 has 14 residues. Trimming took off 0 bases at V and 2 bases at J, with 8 bases between the two ends. The germline gives CDR1 SGHKS, CDR2 YYEKEE (reference sequence). This CDR3 is CASSLVYGNYGYTF. Here the CDR3 DNA reads TGTGCCAGCAGCTTGGTTTACGGCAACTATGGCTACACCTTC.

This chain joins TRBV27 and TRBJ2-7; 9 bases map to TRBD1. Germline V gene data show CDR1 as MNHEY and CDR2 as SMNVEV (reference sequence). V lost 5 bases, J lost 3 bases, and 14 bases stayed unmatched. The CDR3 extends over 17 amino acids. This CDR3 is CASSPTRDRVTHYEQYF. In DNA, the CDR3 is TGTGCCAGCAGTCCTACAAGGGACAGGGTTACTCACTACGAGCAGTACTTC.

CDR3 loop: CASSLGGNGETQYF. The CDR3 coding sequence is TGTGCCAGCAGTTTGGGAGGAAACGGGGAGACCCAGTACTTC. This sequence joins TRBV12-3 or TRBV12-4 and TRBJ2-5; perhaps TRBD2 as D (6 bases). This CDR3 region has 14 residues. Trimming stripped 3 bases from V and 5 bases from J, with 13 bases between.

The chain carries TRBV4-2 and TRBJ2-7; D unclear. This CDR3 spans 14 amino acids. Germline V CDR1 and CDR2: LGHNA, YNFKEQ. V dropped 2 bases and J dropped 5 bases, with 13 bases sitting between them. As DNA, the CDR3 is TGTGCCAGCAGCCAACCGGCGCACAGTAACGAGCAGTACTTC. Amino acids: CASSQPAHSNEQYF.

CDR3 sequence reads: CSESGSSYEQYF. The CDR3 nucleotides are TGCAGTGAGAGCGGGAGCTCCTACGAGCAGTACTTC. The chain uses TRBV20-1 and TRBJ2-7; 8 bases are shared with TRBD2. The CDR3 is 12 residues long. The germline CDR1 and CDR2 sequences are DFQATT and SNEGSKA (reference sequence). Unmatched junction bases numbered 2, after V lost 7 bases and J lost 0 bases.

V and J are TRBV6-5 and TRBJ1-2; TRBD1 agrees at 12 bases. Unmatched junction bases numbered 12, after V lost 0 bases and J lost 4 bases. The CDR3 is 19 residues long. In germline, CDR1 is MNHEY, CDR2 SVGAGI. This chain's CDR3 is CASSYSSEPRDRGLYGYTF. The CDR3 nucleotides read TGTGCCAGCAGTTACTCGAGCGAGCCCCGGGACAGGGGGCTCTATGGCTACACCTTC.

The chain carries TRBV6-1 and TRBJ1-5, with D uncertain. V was trimmed by 0 bases and J by 5 bases, leaving 2 bases between them. The germline gives CDR1 MNHNS, CDR2 SASEGT. CDR3 size: 12 residues. CDR3 nucleotides: TGTGCCAGCAGTGAAGCCGATCAGCCCCAGCATTTT. As protein: CASSEADQPQHF.

The V gene is TRBV6-2 or TRBV6-3, the J gene TRBJ2-7; D not certain. Germline V lookup: CDR1 MNHEY, CDR2 SVGEGT. The CDR3 contains 15 residues. The germline V and J ends were trimmed by 6 bases and 3 bases, with 18 bases remaining between them. In DNA, the CDR3 is TGTGCCAGCAGCCCCGCCGTGCTAGTCATCTACGAGCAGTACTTC. Its protein product is CASSPAVLVIYEQYF.

Only one count was recorded for this clonotype. This CDR3 reads CAIHDRGYGYTF. For the CDR3, the DNA is TGTGCCATTCATGACAGGGGCTATGGCTACACCTTC. This chain joins TRBV19 and TRBJ1-2, with 8 bases matching TRBD1. The CDR3 runs 12 residues. V lost 10 bases to trimming and J lost 4 bases; unmatched junction nucleotides: 5. From germline, CDR1 is LNHDA and CDR2 SQIVND (reference sequence).

The genes are TRBV6-4 and TRBJ1-5; 8 bases align to TRBD1. The CDR3 extends over 16 amino acids. The germline gives CDR1 MRHNA, CDR2 SNTAGT. J gave up 0 bases and V 6 bases, and 7 bases lay outside the gene matches. The DNA for the CDR3 is TGTGCCAGCAGGGACAGGGTCCCTTATAGCAATCAGCCCCAGCATTTT. It codes for CASRDRVPYSNQPQHF.